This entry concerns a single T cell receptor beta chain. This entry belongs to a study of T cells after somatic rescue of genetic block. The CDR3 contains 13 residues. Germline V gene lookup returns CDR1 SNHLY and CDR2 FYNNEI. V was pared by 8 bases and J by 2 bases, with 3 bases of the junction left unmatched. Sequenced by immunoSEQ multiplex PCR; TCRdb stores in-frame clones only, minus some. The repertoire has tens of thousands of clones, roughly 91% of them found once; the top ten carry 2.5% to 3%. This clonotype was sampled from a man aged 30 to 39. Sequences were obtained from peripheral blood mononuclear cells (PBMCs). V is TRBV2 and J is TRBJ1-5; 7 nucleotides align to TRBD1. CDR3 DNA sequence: TGTGCCAGCGAAGACAGGGGCAATCAGCCCCAGCATTTT. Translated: CASEDRGNQPQHF.